The 4 T cell receptor beta chains below were found in one sample sequenced in a study of cytomegalovirus exposure and HLA in healthy donors. The PCR ran on 60 Vbeta and 13 Jbeta primers. Produced via immunoSEQ multiplex PCR; TCRdb's table is partial and in-frame only. Here the sample table reports over 120,000 clones. The sequencing sample was made of PBMCs. These receptors were obtained from a male donor in good health and CMV-seronegative.

V and J are TRBV15 and TRBJ2-1, with 14 bases matching TRBD2. Trimming at V came to 3 bases and at J to 6 bases, leaving 4 bases not matched to a gene. This CDR3 region has 16 residues. CDR1 LNHNV and CDR2 YYDKDF come from the germline V gene (reference sequence). This CDR3 is CATSRLGLAGANEQFF. The CDR3 DNA reads TGTGCCACCAGCAGGTTGGGACTAGCGGGGGCCAATGAGCAGTTCTTC.

J is TRBJ2-4 and V is TRBV12-5; no reliable D call. V was trimmed by 2 bases and J by 9 bases, leaving 8 bases between them. Germline-derived CDR1 and CDR2 are LGHNT and FRNRAP. This CDR3 region has 12 residues. Written as DNA, the CDR3 is TGTGCTAGTGGTTTGAGAAGTAGCATTCAGTACTTC. As protein: CASGLRSSIQYF.

V and J are TRBV30 and TRBJ1-2, with 9 bases matching TRBD1. The germline gives CDR1 GTSNPN, CDR2 SVGIG (reference sequence). After removal of 6 bases from V and 4 bases from J, the junction contained 6 bases not matched to a gene. The CDR3 is 13 residues long. CDR3 residues: CACPGQGFYGYTF. CDR3 DNA: TGTGCCTGCCCGGGACAGGGTTTCTATGGCTACACCTTC. Using reference TRBV30 and TRBJ1-2 for the parts outside the CDR3, the full variable domain is SQTIHQWPATLVQPVGSPLSLECTVEGTSNPNLYWYRQAAGRGLQLLFYSVGIGQISSEVPQNLSASRPQDRQFILSSKKLLLSDSGFYLCACPGQGFYGYTFGSGTRLTVV.

This chain uses TRBV12-5 with TRBJ1-1; D remains unclear. Germline CDR1 is LGHNT and CDR2 is FRNRAP. The CDR3 has 11 residues. V gave up 6 bases and J gave up 5 bases, with 7 bases separating them. CDR3 in DNA: TGTGCTAGTGGCCCGGTAACTGAAGCTTTCTTT. This codes for CASGPVTEAFF.